The clone carrying this TCR beta chain was seen at least ten times. The target antigen is unknown. Germline trimming cut 5 bases from V and 8 bases from J; bases unmatched to any gene: 17. The germline gives CDR1 MDHEN, CDR2 SYDVKM. The CDR3 contains 16 residues. This specimen comes from a study of T cells in Graves' hyperthyroidism and ophthalmopathy. Study-wide results and limits: Within blood appeared most thyroid clonotypes that had expanded above 0.001. In simple terms, a model built on 13 V-J features told ophthalmopathy apart from stable hyperthyroidism. A median approximately 6.5 months before onset, the model predicted ophthalmopathy.

Graves' hyperthyroidism without ophthalmopathy progression within 18 months was termed stable. The TCR beta CDR3 regions underwent amplification using RNA transcripts as the source. The study used the HTBI primer set for a first-round RT-PCR of the TCR CDR3. TCRdb passed the multiplex PCR reads through MiXCR, listing each CDR3 protein once. Here the sample spans 150,000 to 200,000 distinct CDR3 sequences, about 18% being singletons. This receptor was identified in a woman aged 45-59 years with Graves' hyperthyroidism. Sequenced: blood. The chain uses TRBV28 and TRBJ1-2, with TRBD1 matching 7 bases. DNA for the CDR3: TGTGCCAGCAGTCTCGACAGGGTGGTTTCAACTAGGGGCTACACCTTC. The encoded protein is CASSLDRVVSTRGYTF.